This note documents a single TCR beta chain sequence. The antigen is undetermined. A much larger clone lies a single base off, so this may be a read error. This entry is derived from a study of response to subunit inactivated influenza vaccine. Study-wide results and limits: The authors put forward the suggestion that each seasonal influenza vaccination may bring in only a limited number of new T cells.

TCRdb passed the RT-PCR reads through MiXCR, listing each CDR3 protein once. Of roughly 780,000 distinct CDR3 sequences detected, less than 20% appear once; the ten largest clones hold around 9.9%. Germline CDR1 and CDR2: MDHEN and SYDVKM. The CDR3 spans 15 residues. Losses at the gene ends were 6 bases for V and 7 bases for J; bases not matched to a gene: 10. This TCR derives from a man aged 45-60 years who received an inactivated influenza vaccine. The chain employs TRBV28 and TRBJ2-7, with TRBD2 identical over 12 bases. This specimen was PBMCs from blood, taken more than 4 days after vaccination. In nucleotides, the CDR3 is TGTGCCAGCAGGTTAGCTCTAGCGGGAGGGCAAGAGCAGTACTTC. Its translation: CASRLALAGGQEQYF.